These T cell receptor beta chains were read from a single sample in a study of response to subunit inactivated influenza vaccine. Each CDR3 protein gets one entry after TCRdb re-called the RT-PCR reads with MiXCR. The table shows approximately 570,000 distinct CDR3 sequences, with approximately 7.7% occurring only once. Sequenced here: PBMCs from blood, sampled 23 to 25 months after vaccination. The receptors were sampled from a man aged 45 to 70 who received an inactivated influenza vaccine. Both conserved end residues are trimmed from each CDR3.

J gene	V gene	CDR3 protein
TRBJ2-3	TRBV10-2	ASSEGGPHSSTDTQY
TRBJ2-3	TRBV10-3	AISESNSYTDTQY
TRBJ2-2	TRBV3-1	ASTQGVLQSLTGELF
TRBJ2-7	TRBV18	ASSPGSQRSYEQY
TRBJ1-1	TRBV12-3/TRBV12-4	ASSPHPRETEAF
TRBJ1-1	TRBV2	ASSGSQGRTEAF
TRBJ2-5	TRBV9	ASSAASGGAQETQY
TRBJ2-7	TRBV4-2	ASSQDYAAGVYEQY
TRBJ2-2	TRBV10-3	AIRTPTNTGELF
TRBJ1-6	TRBV4-2	ASSQEARGRSPLH
TRBJ2-1	TRBV12-3/TRBV12-4	ASSLGTIPGGQF
TRBJ2-7	TRBV20-1	SAAGLAGDEQY
TRBJ2-7	TRBV20-1	SAREGSGGREQY
TRBJ1-1	TRBV7-8	ASVVDRVENTEAF
TRBJ2-3	TRBV7-8	ASSPSRALNTDTQY
TRBJ2-7	TRBV14	ASSQDFRVRSHEQY
TRBJ1-5	TRBV6-2/TRBV6-3	ASSGSQGSTSNQPQH
TRBJ2-5	TRBV6-1	ASRVETQY
TRBJ2-4	TRBV28	ASSQTGVSLNIQY
TRBJ1-5	TRBV7-2	ASSFTGGADQPQH
TRBJ1-1	TRBV7-3	ASSQGHRDEPF
TRBJ1-3	TRBV7-2	ASSLYHLTTGNTIY
TRBJ1-5	TRBV20-1	SVPGQGEPQH
TRBJ2-2	TRBV6-4	ASSAGKGRPGELF
TRBJ2-2	TRBV25-1	ASTPSTGELF
TRBJ2-5	TRBV15	ATSETESEETRY
TRBJ2-7	TRBV3-1	ASSPRGSGPSYEQY
TRBJ1-1	TRBV5-1	ASSSTGLNTEAF
TRBJ2-2	TRBV6-4	ASSDSARTGELF
TRBJ1-2	TRBV5-1	ASSSLGDYGYT
TRBJ2-7	TRBV7-2	ASSLEPGRYEQY
TRBJ2-7	TRBV12-3/TRBV12-4	ASSPSAGASSYEQY
TRBJ2-5	TRBV7-2	ASSLAGERTQY
TRBJ2-3	TRBV3-1	ASSQATAGGLTDTQY
TRBJ2-1	TRBV11-1	ASSEVPVLSPNADNEQF
TRBJ2-1	TRBV20-1	SASVGGSDEQF
TRBJ2-1	TRBV27	ASSLWSSGGSEQF
TRBJ1-5	TRBV30	AWSVLQGQGNQPQH
TRBJ1-1	TRBV14	ASSQDQGAMNTEAF
TRBJ1-4	TRBV20-1	SASAGLDEKLF
TRBJ2-2	TRBV20-1	SARGLAGGPGTGELF
TRBJ2-1	TRBV21-1	ASSSLVLAGGINEQF
TRBJ1-3	TRBV5-1	ASSDSGNTIY
TRBJ2-7	TRBV7-2	ASSSSGTGGIEQY
TRBJ1-5	TRBV12-3/TRBV12-4	ASSVRDHQPQH
TRBJ2-4	TRBV7-2	ASSHTGKDIQY
TRBJ2-7	TRBV3-1	ASSQGIRGEQY
TRBJ1-2	TRBV20-1	SARDIRGYT
TRBJ2-1	TRBV12-3/TRBV12-4	ASSLLLDSHEQF
TRBJ1-1	TRBV12-3/TRBV12-4	ASSSGSTEAF
TRBJ2-3	TRBV18	ASSPRSGGKDTQY
TRBJ1-1	TRBV20-1	SARRSVGVYTEAF
TRBJ2-1	TRBV4-1	ASSHGTGRGEFTNEQF